Given below is one T cell receptor beta chain in context. This sample stems from a study of control samples from healthy donors and cancer patients. TCRdb's copy holds only in-frame clones and misses some; the assay was immunoSEQ multiplex PCR. This sample yields 85,000 to 100,000 clones, of which around 80% are seen a single time; more than 1.5% belongs to the top ten. Sequencing input: blood. The origin of this receptor is a man in his fifties or sixties in good health.

In nucleotides, the CDR3 is TGCGCCAGCAGCCAAGTCATCACTAGCGGGAGACGAGAGACCCAGTACTTC. It encodes CASSQVITSGRRETQYF. The chain recombines TRBV4-1 with TRBJ2-5; 11 nucleotides match TRBD2. Per germline, CDR1 MGHRA and CDR2 YSYEKL. There are 17 residues in the CDR3. The junction had 8 bases not matched to a gene; V was cut back by 1 base and J by 4 bases.